These 6 T cell receptor beta chains share one sample of origin, sequenced in a study of identical twins. TCRdb analysed the 5' RACE reads with MiXCR anew, one entry per CDR3 protein. The sample holds just under 550,000 distinct CDR3 sequences, 12% to 15% seen once. This sample also appeared in a second study, on yellow fever vaccine responses in identical twins.

The sample comprised CD4+ T cells sorted from blood. The receptors were gathered from a woman under 30 in good health.

This clonotype has only a few counts. The rearrangement links TRBV6-5 to TRBJ2-5, with a possible D match to TRBD1 (5 bases). Looked up from germline, CDR1 is MNHEY and CDR2 is SVGAGI. Trimming left V 4 bases short and J 5 bases short, with 14 bases between. The CDR3 length is 14 residues. The CDR3 spells CASSFTRVGETQYF. The CDR3 DNA reads as TGTGCCAGCAGTTTCACCAGGGTGGGCGAGACCCAGTACTTC.

This clonotype was picked up a small number of times. V gene TRBV6-5 combines with J gene TRBJ1-1, with 10 bases that match TRBD1. The CDR3 has 14 amino acids. In germline, CDR1 is MNHEY, CDR2 SVGAGI. V dropped 4 bases and J dropped 5; count of bases not matched to a gene: 4. The CDR3 here is CASSSRDRGTEAFF. As DNA, the CDR3 is TGTGCCAGCAGTTCCCGGGACAGGGGTACTGAAGCTTTCTTT.

This clonotype has more than one count but fewer than ten. The genes are TRBV6-5 and TRBJ2-3; D is unclear. This CDR3 region has 16 residues. CDR1 is MNHEY and CDR2 is SVGAGI in the germline V gene. V dropped 4 bases and J dropped 0 bases, with 14 bases sitting between them. The CDR3 sequence: CASSSQHFSSTDTQYF. The CDR3 DNA reads TGTGCCAGCAGTTCCCAACATTTTTCTAGCACAGATACGCAGTATTTT.

V and J are TRBV28 and TRBJ1-3; D is uncertain. Germline V gives CDR1 MDHEN, CDR2 SYDVKM. This CDR3 has 16 amino acids. Trimming left V 9 bases short and J 0 bases short, with 18 bases between. The CDR3 sequence is CASGQTRTTSGNTIYF. CDR3 DNA: TGTGCCAGTGGGCAGACGCGAACTACCTCTGGAAACACCATATATTTT.

The rearrangement uses TRBV10-3 and TRBJ2-6; 8 nucleotides agree with TRBD1. Germline loops: CDR1 ENHRY, CDR2 SYGVKD. This CDR3 spans 18 amino acids. V was clipped by 1 base and J by 4 bases; unmatched bases: 9. CDR3 in DNA: TGTGCCATCAGTGAGTTTGGACAGGGAGTGTACGGGGCCAACGTCCTGACTTTC. Its protein product is CAISEFGQGVYGANVLTF.

This clonotype appeared a few times. The genes are TRBV5-5 and TRBJ1-5, with TRBD1 identical over 7 bases. The length of the CDR3 is 15 residues. The junction had 5 bases not matched to a gene; V was cut back by 3 bases and J by 2 bases. Germline values: CDR1 SGHKS, CDR2 YYEKEE (reference sequence). The CDR3 here is CASSSQGTGNQPQHF. The CDR3 nucleotides are TGTGCCAGCAGCTCGCAGGGGACAGGCAATCAGCCCCAGCATTTT.